This TCR beta chain derives from a study of T cells and Merkel cell carcinoma outcomes. As concerns this clone: Its antigen remains unknown.

Some clones are missing from TCRdb's copy, which holds only in-frame ones; the method was immunoSEQ multiplex PCR. The data show more than 7,500 clones, with 84% seen just once and around 2.5% held by the top ten. Whole-study findings and limits: In Merkel cell carcinoma, repertoire and T-cell density reportedly predicted outcomes.

CDR3 length: 14 amino acids. Germline CDR1 MNHNY, CDR2 SVGAGI (reference sequence). With V trimmed by 4 bases and J by 3 bases, 2 bases remained unmatched. The V call is TRBV6-6, the J call TRBJ2-1; 8 bases line up with TRBD2. This receptor was taken from a human donor with Merkel cell carcinoma. The sample taken for sequencing was tumor tissue from Merkel cell carcinoma. In DNA form, the CDR3 reads TGTGCCAGCAGTTTGCTAGCGGGCTACAATGAGCAGTTCTTC. Its protein is CASSLLAGYNEQFF.